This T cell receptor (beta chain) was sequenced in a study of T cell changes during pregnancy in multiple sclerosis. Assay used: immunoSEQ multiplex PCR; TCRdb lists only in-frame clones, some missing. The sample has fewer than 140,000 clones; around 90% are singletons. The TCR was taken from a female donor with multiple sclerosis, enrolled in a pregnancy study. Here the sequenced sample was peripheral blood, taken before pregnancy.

The CDR3 nucleotides read TGTGCCAGCTCACCACCCCAGGGAAGAGACACTGAAGCTTTCTTT. Protein sequence: CASSPPQGRDTEAFF. The chain uses TRBV18 and TRBJ1-1, with D possibly matching TRBD1 (5 bases). This CDR3 contains 15 residues. V was clipped by 0 bases and J by 3 bases, with 11 bases between them. Germline values: CDR1 KGHSH, CDR2 LQKENI.